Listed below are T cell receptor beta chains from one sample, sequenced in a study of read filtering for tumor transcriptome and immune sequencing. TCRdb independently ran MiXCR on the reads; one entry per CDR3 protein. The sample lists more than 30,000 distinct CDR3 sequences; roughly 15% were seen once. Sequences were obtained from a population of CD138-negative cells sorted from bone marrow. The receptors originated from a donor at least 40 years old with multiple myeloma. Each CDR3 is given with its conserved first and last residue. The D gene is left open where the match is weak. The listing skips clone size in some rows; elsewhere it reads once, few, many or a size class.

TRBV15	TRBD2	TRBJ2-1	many	CATSKREGWAYNEQFF	TGTGCCACCAGCAAAAGGGAGGGGTGGGCCTACAATGAGCAGTTCTTC
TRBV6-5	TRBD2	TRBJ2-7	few	CASSLTGTSGAYEQYF	TGTGCCAGCAGTTTAACCGGGACTAGCGGGGCATACGAGCAGTACTTC
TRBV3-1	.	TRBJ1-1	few	CASSQVDTGNTEAFF	TGTGCCAGCAGCCAAGTTGACACTGGGAACACTGAAGCTTTCTTT
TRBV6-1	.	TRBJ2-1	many	CASGRGYNEQFF	TGTGCCAGCGGGAGAGGGTACAATGAGCAGTTCTTC
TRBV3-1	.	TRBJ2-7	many	CATTDFEDGEQYF	TGTGCCACTACGGACTTCGAGGATGGCGAGCAGTACTTC
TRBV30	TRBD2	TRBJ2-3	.	CAWSVTSGYTDKQYF	TGTGCCTGGAGTGTAACTAGCGGATACACAGATAAGCAGTATTTT
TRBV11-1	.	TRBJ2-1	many	CASSSQGSSYNEQFF	TGTGCCAGCAGCTCACAGGGAAGCTCCTACAATGAGCAGTTCTTC
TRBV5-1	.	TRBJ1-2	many	CASSSGRPVDYGYTF	TGCGCCAGCAGCAGTGGTAGGCCAGTGGACTATGGCTACACCTTC
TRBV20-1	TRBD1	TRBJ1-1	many	CSAPQGAGTEAFF	TGCAGTGCCCCACAGGGGGCAGGCACTGAAGCTTTCTTT
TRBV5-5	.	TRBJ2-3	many	CASSLVREWGTDTQYF	TGTGCCAGCAGCTTGGTTCGAGAGTGGGGAACAGATACGCAGTATTTT
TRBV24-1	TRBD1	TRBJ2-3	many	CATRPGQGAGADTQYF	TGTGCCACCCGCCCGGGACAGGGGGCGGGTGCAGATACGCAGTATTTT
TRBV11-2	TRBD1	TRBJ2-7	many	CASSFGTGSLYREQYF	TGTGCCAGCAGCTTCGGGACAGGGAGTCTTTATCGCGAGCAGTACTTC
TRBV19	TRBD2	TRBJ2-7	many	CASSEGTSGSYEQYF	TGTGCCAGTAGTGAAGGGACTAGCGGGAGTTACGAGCAGTACTTC
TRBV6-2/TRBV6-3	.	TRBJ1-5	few	CASSYYENGPQHF	TGTGCCAGCAGTTACTATGAGAATGGGCCCCAGCATTTT
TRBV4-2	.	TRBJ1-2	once	CGSRDNYGSTF	TGTGGCAGCCGAGACAACTATGGCTCCACATTC
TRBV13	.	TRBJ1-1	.	CASSSPPHTEAFF	TGTGCCAGCAGCTCACCCCCCCACACTGAAGCTTTCTTT
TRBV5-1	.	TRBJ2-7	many	CASSLTVNYEQYF	TGCGCCAGCAGCTTAACAGTGAATTACGAGCAGTACTTC
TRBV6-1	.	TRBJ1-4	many	CASSELAGDEKLFF	TGTGCCAGCAGTGAATTAGCAGGGGACGAAAAACTGTTTTTT